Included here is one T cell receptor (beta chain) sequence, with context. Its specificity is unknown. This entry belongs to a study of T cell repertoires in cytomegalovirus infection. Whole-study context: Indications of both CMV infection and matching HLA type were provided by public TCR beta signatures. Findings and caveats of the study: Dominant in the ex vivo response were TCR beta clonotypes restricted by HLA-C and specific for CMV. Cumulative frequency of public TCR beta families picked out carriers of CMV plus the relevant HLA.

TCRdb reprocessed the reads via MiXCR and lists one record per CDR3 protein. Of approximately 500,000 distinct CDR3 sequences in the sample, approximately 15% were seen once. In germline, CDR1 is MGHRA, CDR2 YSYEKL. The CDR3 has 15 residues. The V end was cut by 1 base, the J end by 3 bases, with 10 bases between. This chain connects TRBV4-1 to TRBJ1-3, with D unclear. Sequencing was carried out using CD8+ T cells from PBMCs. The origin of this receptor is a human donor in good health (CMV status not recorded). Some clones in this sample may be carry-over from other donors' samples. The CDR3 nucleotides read TGCGCCAGCAGCCAAGGAGTTCGCAGTGGAAACACCATATATTTT. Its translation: CASSQGVRSGNTIYF.